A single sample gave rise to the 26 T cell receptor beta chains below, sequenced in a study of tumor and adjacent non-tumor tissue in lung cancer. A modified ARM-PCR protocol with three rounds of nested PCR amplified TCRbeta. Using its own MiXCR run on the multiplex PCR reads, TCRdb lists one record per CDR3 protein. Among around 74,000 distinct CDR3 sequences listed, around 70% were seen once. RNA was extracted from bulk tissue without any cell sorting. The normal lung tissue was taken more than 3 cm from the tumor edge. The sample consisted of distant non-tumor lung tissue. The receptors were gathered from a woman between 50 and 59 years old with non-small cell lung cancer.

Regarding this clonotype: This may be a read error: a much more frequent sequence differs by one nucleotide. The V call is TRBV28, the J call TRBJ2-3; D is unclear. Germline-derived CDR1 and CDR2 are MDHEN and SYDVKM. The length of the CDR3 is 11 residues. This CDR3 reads CACSRTDTQYF. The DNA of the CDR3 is TGTGCCTGCAGCCGGACAGATACGCAGTATTTT.

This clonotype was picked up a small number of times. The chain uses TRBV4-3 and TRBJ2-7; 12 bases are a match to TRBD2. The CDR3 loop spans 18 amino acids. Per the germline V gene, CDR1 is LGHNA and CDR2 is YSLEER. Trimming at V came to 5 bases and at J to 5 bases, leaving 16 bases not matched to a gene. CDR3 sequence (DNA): TGCGCCAGCAGCTACGGGCTAGCGGGAGGGCCCCTTAGGGACGAGCAGTACTTC. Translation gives CASSYGLAGGPLRDEQYF.

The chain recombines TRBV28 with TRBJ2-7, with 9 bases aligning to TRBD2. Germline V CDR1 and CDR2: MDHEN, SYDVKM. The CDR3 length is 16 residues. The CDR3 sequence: CVSSSAGGVVAYEQYF. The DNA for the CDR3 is TGTGTCAGTAGTTCGGCGGGAGGGGTCGTGGCCTACGAGCAGTACTTC.

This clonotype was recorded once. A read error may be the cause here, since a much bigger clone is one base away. As DNA, the CDR3 is TGCAATGCTAGATACTACGACCGGGGCGATAATTCACCCCTCCACTTT. It translates to CNARYYDRGDNSPLHF. The genes are TRBV20-1 and TRBJ1-6; D possibly corresponds to TRBD1 (5 bases). This CDR3 is 16 amino acids long. From germline, CDR1 is DFQATT and CDR2 SNEGSKA (reference sequence).

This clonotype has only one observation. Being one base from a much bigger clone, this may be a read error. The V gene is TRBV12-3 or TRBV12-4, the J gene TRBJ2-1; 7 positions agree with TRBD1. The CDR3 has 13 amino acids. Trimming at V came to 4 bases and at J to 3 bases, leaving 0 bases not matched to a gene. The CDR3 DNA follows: TGTGCCAGCAGTTGGGACAGCTACAATGAGCAGTTCTTC. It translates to CASSWDSYNEQFF.

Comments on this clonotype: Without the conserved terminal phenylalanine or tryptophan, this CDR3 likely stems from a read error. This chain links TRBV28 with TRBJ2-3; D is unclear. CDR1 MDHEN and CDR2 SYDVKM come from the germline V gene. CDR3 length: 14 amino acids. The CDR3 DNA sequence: TGTGCCAGCAGTTTTGTTTCGGGCACATATACGCAGTATTTG. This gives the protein CASSFVSGTYTQYL.

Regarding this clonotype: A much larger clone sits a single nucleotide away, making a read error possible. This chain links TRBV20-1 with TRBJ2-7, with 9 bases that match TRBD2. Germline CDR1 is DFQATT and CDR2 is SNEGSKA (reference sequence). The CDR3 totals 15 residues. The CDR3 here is CSARDPRLAGYEHYF. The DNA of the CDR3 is TGCAGTGCTAGAGATCCCCGCCTAGCGGGGTACGAGCATTACTTC.

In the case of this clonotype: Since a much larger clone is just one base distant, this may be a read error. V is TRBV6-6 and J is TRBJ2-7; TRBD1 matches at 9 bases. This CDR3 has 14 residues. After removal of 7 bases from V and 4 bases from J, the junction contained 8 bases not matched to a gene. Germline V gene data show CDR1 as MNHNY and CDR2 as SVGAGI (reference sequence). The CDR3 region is CASNRQGVVYEQYF. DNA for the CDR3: TGTGCCAGCAACCGACAGGGGGTAGTATACGAGCAGTACTTC.

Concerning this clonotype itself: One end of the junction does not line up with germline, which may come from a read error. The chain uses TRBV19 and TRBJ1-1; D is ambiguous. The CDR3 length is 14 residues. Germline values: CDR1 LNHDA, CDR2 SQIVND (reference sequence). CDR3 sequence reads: CASGGQLMHTEVFF. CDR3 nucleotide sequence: TGTGCCAGTGGAGGGCAGCTCATGCACACTGAAGTTTTCTTT.

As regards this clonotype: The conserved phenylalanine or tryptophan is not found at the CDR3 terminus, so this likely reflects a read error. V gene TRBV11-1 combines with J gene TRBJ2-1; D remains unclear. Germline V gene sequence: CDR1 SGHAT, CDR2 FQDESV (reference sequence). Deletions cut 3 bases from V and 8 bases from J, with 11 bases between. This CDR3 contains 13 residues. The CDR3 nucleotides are TGTGCCAGCAGCTTGCCTCCGCTCGATGAGCAGTTCATC. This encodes CASSLPPLDEQFI.

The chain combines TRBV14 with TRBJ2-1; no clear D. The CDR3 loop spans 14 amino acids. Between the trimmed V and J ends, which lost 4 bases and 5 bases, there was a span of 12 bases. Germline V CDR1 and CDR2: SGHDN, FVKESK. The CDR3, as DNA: TGTGCCAGCAGCCCTGGGTTCAGCCACAATGAGCAGTTCTTC. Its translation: CASSPGFSHNEQFF.

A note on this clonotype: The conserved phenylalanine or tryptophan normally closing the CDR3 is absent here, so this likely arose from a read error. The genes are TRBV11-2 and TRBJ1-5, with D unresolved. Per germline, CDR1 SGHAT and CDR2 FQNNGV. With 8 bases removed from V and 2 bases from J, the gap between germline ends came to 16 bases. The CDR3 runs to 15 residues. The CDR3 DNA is TGTGCCAGCTGCTCAGCGGGCCGAGGCAATCAGCCCCAGCATTAT. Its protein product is CASCSAGRGNQPQHY.

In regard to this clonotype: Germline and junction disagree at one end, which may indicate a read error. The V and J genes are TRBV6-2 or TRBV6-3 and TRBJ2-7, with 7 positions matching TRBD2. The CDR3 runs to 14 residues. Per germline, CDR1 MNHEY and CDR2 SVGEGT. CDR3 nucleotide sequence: TGTGCCAACAGTTACCTAGGGACTAACTACGAGCAGTACTTC. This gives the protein CANSYLGTNYEQYF.

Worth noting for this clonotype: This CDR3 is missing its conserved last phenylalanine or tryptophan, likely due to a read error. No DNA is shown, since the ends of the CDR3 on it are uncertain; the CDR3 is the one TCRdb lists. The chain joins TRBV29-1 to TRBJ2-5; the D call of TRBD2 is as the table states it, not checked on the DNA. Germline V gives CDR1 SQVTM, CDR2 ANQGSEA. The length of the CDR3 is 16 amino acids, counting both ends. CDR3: CSVAVNSGRVEETRYL.

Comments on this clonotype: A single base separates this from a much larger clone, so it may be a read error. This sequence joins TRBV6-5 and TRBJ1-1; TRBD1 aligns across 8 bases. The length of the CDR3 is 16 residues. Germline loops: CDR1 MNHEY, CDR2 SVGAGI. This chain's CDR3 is CASSLGATGVNTEALF. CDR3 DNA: TGTGCCAGCAGTCTAGGGGCGACAGGGGTGAACACTGAAGCTTTGTTT.

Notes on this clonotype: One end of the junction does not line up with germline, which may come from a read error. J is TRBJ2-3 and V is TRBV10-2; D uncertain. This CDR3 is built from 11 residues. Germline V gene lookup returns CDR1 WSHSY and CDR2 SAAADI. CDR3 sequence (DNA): TGCGCCAGCAGTGAGGCAGATATGCAGTATTTC. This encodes CASSEADMQYF.

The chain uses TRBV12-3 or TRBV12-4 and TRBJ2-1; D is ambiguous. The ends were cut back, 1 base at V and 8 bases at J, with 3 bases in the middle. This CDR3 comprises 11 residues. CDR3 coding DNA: TGTGCCAGCAGTTTAGTTTATGAGCAGTTCTTC. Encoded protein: CASSLVYEQFF.

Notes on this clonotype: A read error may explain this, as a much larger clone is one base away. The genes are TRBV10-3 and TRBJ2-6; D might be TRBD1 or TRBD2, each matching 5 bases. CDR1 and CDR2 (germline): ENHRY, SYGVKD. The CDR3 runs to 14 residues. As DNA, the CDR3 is TGTGCCTCCCTCGGGGTCTCTGGGGCCGACGTCCTGACTTTC. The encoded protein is CASLGVSGADVLTF.

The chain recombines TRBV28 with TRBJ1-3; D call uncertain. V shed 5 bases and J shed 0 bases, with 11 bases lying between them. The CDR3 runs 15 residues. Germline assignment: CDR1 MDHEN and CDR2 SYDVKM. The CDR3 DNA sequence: TGTGCCAGCAGTCGTGGGATCAGCTCTGGAAACACCATATATTTT. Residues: CASSRGISSGNTIYF.

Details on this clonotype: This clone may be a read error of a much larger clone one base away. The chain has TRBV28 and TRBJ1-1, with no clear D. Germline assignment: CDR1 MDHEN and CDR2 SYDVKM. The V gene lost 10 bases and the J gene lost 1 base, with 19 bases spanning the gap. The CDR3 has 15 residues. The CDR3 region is CANIPEGRKNTEAFF. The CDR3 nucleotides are TGTGCCAACATCCCTGAAGGGAGAAAGAACACTGAAGCTTTCTTT.

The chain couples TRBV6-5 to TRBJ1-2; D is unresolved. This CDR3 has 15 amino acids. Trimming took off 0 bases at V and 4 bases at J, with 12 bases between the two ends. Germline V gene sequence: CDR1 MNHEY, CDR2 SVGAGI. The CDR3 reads CASSYSREEAYGYTF. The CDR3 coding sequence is TGTGCCAGCAGTTACTCGAGAGAGGAGGCCTATGGCTACACCTTC.

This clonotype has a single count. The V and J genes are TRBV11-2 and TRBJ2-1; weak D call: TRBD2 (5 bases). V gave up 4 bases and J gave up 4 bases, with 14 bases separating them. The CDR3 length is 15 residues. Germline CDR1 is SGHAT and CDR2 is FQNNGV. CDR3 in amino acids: CASSWANGNYNEQFF. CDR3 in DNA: TGTGCCAGCAGCTGGGCTAACGGGAATTACAATGAGCAGTTCTTC.

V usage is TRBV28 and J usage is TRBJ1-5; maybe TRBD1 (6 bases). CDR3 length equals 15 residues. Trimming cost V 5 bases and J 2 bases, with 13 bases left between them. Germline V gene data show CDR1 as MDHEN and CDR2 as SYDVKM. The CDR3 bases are TGTGCCAGCAGTAAACAACAGGGTGGCAATCAGCCCCAGCATTTT. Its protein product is CASSKQQGGNQPQHF.

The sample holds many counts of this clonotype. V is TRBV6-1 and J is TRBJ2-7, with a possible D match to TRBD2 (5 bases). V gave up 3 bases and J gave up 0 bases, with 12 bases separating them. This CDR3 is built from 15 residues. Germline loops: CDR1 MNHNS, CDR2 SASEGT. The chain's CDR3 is CASSEDPDFSYEQYF. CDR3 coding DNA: TGTGCCAGCAGTGAGGATCCGGACTTCTCCTACGAGCAGTACTTC.

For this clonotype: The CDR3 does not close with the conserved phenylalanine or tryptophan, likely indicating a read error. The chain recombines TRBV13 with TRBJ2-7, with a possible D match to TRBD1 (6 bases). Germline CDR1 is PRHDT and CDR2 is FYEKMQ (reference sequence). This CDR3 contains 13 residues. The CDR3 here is CASNLNRAYEQYL. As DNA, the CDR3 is TGTGCCAGCAACTTAAACAGGGCCTACGAGCAGTACTTA.

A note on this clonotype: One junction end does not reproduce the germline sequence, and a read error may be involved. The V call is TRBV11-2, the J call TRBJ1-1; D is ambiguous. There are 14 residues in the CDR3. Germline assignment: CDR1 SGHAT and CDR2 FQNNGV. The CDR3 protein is CANSFAGKNTEAFF. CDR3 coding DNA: TGTGCCAACAGCTTCGCGGGAAAGAATACTGAAGCCTTCTTT.